This TCR beta chain is from a study of CD8 T cells in Susac syndrome. On the study more broadly: Susac syndrome patients were untreated, on corticosteroids with some adding intravenous immunoglobulin, or on intravenous immunoglobulin only.

About 0.5 to 1 ug RNA was reverse transcribed with random hexamers. Via MiXCR, TCRdb re-called the immunoSEQ multiplex PCR reads, giving one row per CDR3 protein. Here the sample spans 80,000 or so distinct CDR3 sequences, approximately 96% being singletons. Specimen: CD8+ T cells from PBMCs. The receptor's source is a human donor with Susac syndrome.

CDR3 protein: CASSAEPRAADTQYF. Written as DNA, the CDR3 is TGTGCCAGCAGCGCCGAACCCAGGGCGGCAGATACGCAGTATTTT. This chain uses TRBV9 with TRBJ2-3; D is perhaps TRBD1 (5 bases). Germline lookup yields CDR1 SGDLS and CDR2 YYNGEE. The length of the CDR3 is 15 residues. Trimming took 3 bases from V and 4 from J, leaving 15 bases between them.